This TCR beta chain originates from a study of blood T cell repertoires in COVID-19. Clones were sequenced by immunoSEQ multiplex PCR, and TCRdb holds only the in-frame ones, with some missing. The sample consists of some 130,000 clones, around 80% of them appearing once. The CDR3 spans 17 residues. The germline V gene has CDR1 LNHDA and CDR2 SQIVND (reference sequence). Trimming stripped 6 bases from V and 4 bases from J, with 25 bases between. The source of this sequence is a human donor in a cohort sampled during active COVID-19. This chain links TRBV19 with TRBJ2-7; D possibly corresponds to TRBD1 (7 bases). Sequenced input: peripheral blood. CDR3 DNA sequence: TGTGCCAGTAGCCAACCTCTACAGGGGAGGATGGGGTACGAGCAGTACTTC. It encodes CASSQPLQGRMGYEQYF. Using reference TRBV19 and TRBJ2-7 for the parts outside the CDR3, the full variable domain is DGGITQSPKYLFRKEGQNVTLSCEQNLNHDAMYWYRQDPGQGLRLIYYSQIVNDFQKGDIAEGYSVSREKKESFPLTVTSAQKNPTAFYLCASSQPLQGRMGYEQYFGPGTRLTVT.